These 31 T cell receptor beta chains were sequenced from one sample in a study of post-analysis software for immune sequencing data. Regarding the study as a whole: The five TRBV segments detected at higher frequency in patients than in controls included TRBV5-6, TRBV5-1 and TRBV20-1.

No antigen has been assigned to these receptors. Presence of unique molecular identifiers characterized the TCR beta cDNA libraries. One entry per CDR3 protein results from TCRdb running MiXCR on the PCR reads. Among under 900,000 distinct CDR3 sequences listed, roughly 50% were seen once. The material sequenced was blood. These receptors were taken from a girl between 5 and 17 years old with multiple sclerosis.

V is TRBV2 and J is TRBJ2-2; D remains ambiguous. Germline CDR1 is SNHLY and CDR2 is FYNNEI. The CDR3 has 15 residues. Trimming removed 2 bases from V and 4 bases from J, with 11 bases in between. For the CDR3, the DNA is TGTGCCAGCAGTGAATCATTAGGGTCCACCGGGGAGCTGTTTTTT. Protein sequence: CASSESLGSTGELFF.

The V and J genes are TRBV12-3 or TRBV12-4 and TRBJ1-5, with 7 bases that match TRBD1. The CDR3 totals 13 residues. V shed 6 bases and J 6 bases; nucleotides not matched to a gene: 5. The DNA for the CDR3 is TGTGCCAGCAGCAGGGGGAATCTTCAGCCCCAGCATTTT. The encoded protein is CASSRGNLQPQHF.

The chain uses TRBV7-6 and TRBJ1-1; D is unclear. Trimming cost V 5 bases and J 2 bases, with 15 bases left between them. CDR1 SGHVS and CDR2 FNYEAQ come from the germline V gene. This CDR3 has 15 amino acids. The CDR3 sequence: CASSPRTDINTEAFF. CDR3 bases: TGTGCCAGCAGCCCCCGGACCGATATTAACACTGAAGCTTTCTTT. The full variable domain, with the rest looked up from reference TRBV7-6 and TRBJ1-1, is GAGVSQSPRYKVTKRGQDVALRCDPISGHVSLYWYRQALGQGPEFLTYFNYEAQQDKSGLPNDRFSAERPEGSISTLTIQRTEQRDSAMYRCASSPRTDINTEAFFGQGTRLTVV.

The rearrangement uses TRBV3-1 and TRBJ2-5; no definite D call. Germline V lookup: CDR1 LGHDT, CDR2 YNNKEL (reference sequence). Trimming cost V 2 bases and J 6 bases, with 10 bases left between them. CDR3 length equals 13 residues. The CDR3 loop reads CASSQTIQKTQYF. As DNA, the CDR3 is TGTGCCAGCAGCCAAACAATACAAAAGACCCAGTACTTC.

The rearrangement joins TRBV9 to TRBJ1-1; D ambiguous. The CDR3 is 15 residues long. Deletions cut 1 base from V and 0 bases from J, with 10 bases between. Germline CDR1 SGDLS, CDR2 YYNGEE. The CDR3 bases are TGTGCCAGCAGCGTAACCGAGGGTATGAACACTGAAGCTTTCTTT. Its protein is CASSVTEGMNTEAFF.

This clonotype was recorded a few times. CDR3 residues: CASSPRGGLDEQFF. The CDR3 DNA reads TGTGCCAGCTCACCAAGAGGAGGTTTGGATGAGCAGTTCTTC. The chain carries TRBV18 and TRBJ2-1; a weak D match, TRBD2 (5 bases). Trimming took off 2 bases at V and 8 bases at J, with 13 bases between the two ends. This CDR3 contains 14 residues. CDR1 is KGHSH and CDR2 is LQKENI in the germline V gene. Together with reference TRBV18 and TRBJ2-1, the CDR3 gives the full variable domain: NAGVMQNPRHLVRRRGQEARLRCSPMKGHSHVYWYRQLPEEGLKFMVYLQKENIIDESGMPKERFSAEFPKEGPSILRIQQVVRGDSAAYFCASSPRGGLDEQFFGPGTRLTVL.

V and J are TRBV5-6 and TRBJ1-1; D is unresolved. V lost 0 bases, J lost 0 bases, and 9 bases lay in between. Germline-derived CDR1 and CDR2 are SGHDT and YYEEEE. CDR3 size: 15 residues. The chain's CDR3 is CASSLVVGLNTEAFF. The CDR3 DNA follows: TGTGCCAGCAGCTTGGTGGTCGGGCTGAACACTGAAGCTTTCTTT.

This clonotype occurred a few times. The rearrangement joins TRBV6-5 to TRBJ2-1; possibly TRBD2 for D (5 bases). The CDR3 sequence is 17 residues long. Trimming cost V 2 bases and J 6 bases, with 20 bases left between them. Germline V CDR1 and CDR2: MNHEY, SVGAGI. The CDR3 bases are TGTGCCAGCAGTTACCAACCCAGGACTGACACCTGCAATGAGCAGTTCTTC. Protein sequence: CASSYQPRTDTCNEQFF.

This clonotype appeared many times. The V gene is TRBV5-1, the J gene TRBJ2-3; TRBD2 might be the D (7 bases). Germline V gives CDR1 SGHRS, CDR2 YFSETQ. The CDR3 is made up of 15 amino acids. Trimming pared 2 bases from V and 0 bases from J, leaving 10 bases between. For the CDR3, the DNA is TGCGCCAGCAGCTTCCGGGGGGCTAGCACAGATACGCAGTATTTT. Residues: CASSFRGASTDTQYF. Full variable domain (outside the CDR3, taken from reference TRBV5-1 and TRBJ2-3): KAGVTQTPRYLIKTRGQQVTLSCSPISGHRSVSWYQQTPGQGLQFLFEYFSETQRNKGNFPGRFSGRQFSNSRSEMNVSTLELGDSALYLCASSFRGASTDTQYFGPGTRLTVL.

CDR3 protein: CSAGTGNEKLFF. In DNA, the CDR3 is TGCAGTGCCGGGACAGGGAATGAAAAACTGTTTTTT. V usage is TRBV20-1 and J usage is TRBJ1-4; 9 bases are shared with TRBD1. The junction had 1 base not matched to a gene; V was cut back by 6 bases and J by 5 bases. The germline CDR1 and CDR2 sequences are DFQATT and SNEGSKA (reference sequence). The CDR3 has 12 amino acids.

V and J are TRBV5-1 and TRBJ2-1, with 8 bases aligning to TRBD2. CDR1 and CDR2 (germline): SGHRS, YFSETQ. The CDR3 is 15 residues long. After removal of 2 bases from V and 6 bases from J, the junction contained 7 bases not matched to a gene. CDR3 nucleotides: TGCGCCAGCAGCTTAAGCGGGAGAACGACCAATGAGCAGTTCTTC. This codes for CASSLSGRTTNEQFF.

CDR3 nucleotide sequence: TGTGCCAGCAGCCTCCTTGCGGGCCCAGATACGCAGTATTTT. Protein product: CASSLLAGPDTQYF. V usage is TRBV7-9 and J usage is TRBJ2-3, with D tentatively TRBD2 (5 bases). Trimming removed 5 bases from V and 4 bases from J, with 13 bases in between. The CDR3 totals 14 residues. In germline, CDR1 is SEHNR, CDR2 FQNEAQ (reference sequence). Combining the CDR3 with reference TRBV7-9 and TRBJ2-3 gives the whole variable domain DTGVSQNPRHKITKRGQNVTFRCDPISEHNRLYWYRQTLGQGPEFLTYFQNEAQLEKSRLLSDRFSAERPKGSFSTLEIQRTEQGDSAMYLCASSLLAGPDTQYFGPGTRLTVL.

The J gene is TRBJ2-7, the V gene TRBV29-1; D possibly matches TRBD1 or TRBD2 (5 bases each). Germline V gene lookup returns CDR1 SQVTM and CDR2 ANQGSEA. The V end was cut by 7 bases, the J end by 5 bases, with 12 bases between. This CDR3 contains 11 residues. CDR3 region: CSATRGDEQYF. CDR3 bases: TGCAGCGCCACACGAGGGGACGAGCAGTACTTC.

This clonotype has only a few counts. For the CDR3, the DNA is TGTGCCAGCAGCCAAGAGAGCCCCTTCGCTTTCTTT. It codes for CASSQESPFAFF. This chain links TRBV14 with TRBJ1-1; unclear D gene. The CDR3 spans 12 residues. Germline CDR1 SGHDN, CDR2 FVKESK. Deletions cut 0 bases from V and 11 bases from J, with 10 bases between.

The rearrangement uses TRBV19 and TRBJ1-5; D is uncertain. The CDR3 extends over 16 amino acids. Germline V gives CDR1 LNHDA, CDR2 SQIVND (reference sequence). The V end was cut by 4 bases, the J end by 1 base, with 14 bases between. In DNA form, the CDR3 reads TGTGCCAGTAGTAGGGGAGGACCTCCGAGCAATCAGCCCCAGCATTTT. Amino acid sequence: CASSRGGPPSNQPQHF.

The DNA of the CDR3 is TGTGCCAGCAGCCCCCGACAGGGCCGCTATGGCTACACCTTC. Amino acid sequence: CASSPRQGRYGYTF. The chain employs TRBV7-8 and TRBJ1-2; TRBD1 aligns across 7 bases. CDR3 length: 14 amino acids. V shed 5 bases, J shed 4 bases, and the junction held 7 bases outside the gene matches. Germline loops: CDR1 SGHVS, CDR2 FQNEAQ.

This clonotype was picked up a small number of times. This chain uses TRBV6-6 with TRBJ2-7, with 14 bases aligning to TRBD2. Per the germline V gene, CDR1 is MNHNY and CDR2 is SVGAGI (reference sequence). The CDR3 sequence is 16 residues long. V was pared by 6 bases and J by 3 bases, with 7 bases of the junction left unmatched. The CDR3 loop is CASRPTSGRALYEQYF. The CDR3 DNA follows: TGTGCCAGCAGGCCGACTAGCGGGAGGGCCCTCTACGAGCAGTACTTC.

V gene TRBV9 combines with J gene TRBJ2-7, with a tentative D call TRBD1 (6 bases). The V gene lost 1 base and the J gene lost 3 bases, with 11 bases spanning the gap. Germline-derived CDR1 and CDR2 are SGDLS and YYNGEE. The CDR3 runs to 14 residues. The CDR3 region is CASSVTDRNYEQYF. The DNA of the CDR3 is TGTGCCAGCAGCGTAACCGACAGGAACTACGAGCAGTACTTC.

The chain is built from TRBV12-3 or TRBV12-4 and TRBJ2-6; D is undetermined. Trimming took 5 bases from V and 9 from J, leaving 8 bases between them. This CDR3 region has 12 residues. CDR3 bases: TGTGCCAGCAGTGCCCCCGTCAACGTCCTGACTTTC. It specifies CASSAPVNVLTF.

The V gene is TRBV5-1, the J gene TRBJ1-2; D is possibly TRBD1 (6 bases). Germline V gives CDR1 SGHRS, CDR2 YFSETQ. V was pared by 3 bases and J by 0 bases, with 18 bases between. CDR3 length: 17 amino acids. As DNA, the CDR3 is TGCGCCAGCAGCTCGCACCGCCCCGACAGGTCTAACTATGGCTACACCTTC. It codes for CASSSHRPDRSNYGYTF.

This clonotype was recorded a few times. The chain has TRBV29-1 and TRBJ1-2, with TRBD1 matching 7 bases. Germline CDR1 reads SQVTM; CDR2 reads ANQGSEA. The length of the CDR3 is 12 residues. The V and J ends lost 7 bases and 3 bases, in that order; junction bases with no gene match: 5. CDR3: CSAETGHYGYTF. DNA for the CDR3: TGCAGCGCCGAGACAGGGCACTATGGCTACACCTTC.

This clonotype was seen more than once but under ten times. The rearrangement uses TRBV10-3 and TRBJ2-5; D is possibly TRBD2 (6 bases). Germline V lookup: CDR1 ENHRY, CDR2 SYGVKD. Between the trimmed V and J ends, which lost 6 bases and 4 bases, there was a span of 9 bases. This CDR3 has 12 residues. The chain's CDR3 is CAIRGGTETQYF. The CDR3 coding sequence is TGTGCCATCAGGGGGGGAACAGAGACCCAGTACTTC.

This clonotype was seen a few times. Its ends do not fully match the called genes, so a read error is possible. CDR3 amino acids: CASSVTGAGANVLTF. DNA for the CDR3: TGTGCCAGCAGCGTAACAGGGGCTGGGGCCAACGTCCTGACTTTC. This sequence joins TRBV7-3 and TRBJ2-6; 7 bases match TRBD1. The CDR3 totals 15 residues. Germline V gene lookup returns CDR1 SGHTA and CDR2 FQGTGA.

This clonotype was recorded a few times. DNA of the CDR3: TGCAGTGCAAGGGGACTAGCGACGTACGAGCAGTACTTC. It specifies CSARGLATYEQYF. The chain combines TRBV20-1 with TRBJ2-7, with 10 bases matching TRBD2. With V trimmed by 6 bases and J by 4 bases, 6 bases remained unmatched. The CDR3 runs to 13 residues. Germline loops: CDR1 DFQATT, CDR2 SNEGSKA (reference sequence).

Regarding this clonotype: Sequence at one end of the junction differs from germline and may be a read error. The chain employs TRBV7-7 and TRBJ2-1; 7 nucleotides match TRBD2. This CDR3 region has 14 residues. Looked up from germline, CDR1 is SSHAT and CDR2 is FNYEAQ (reference sequence). The CDR3 here is CASSLTAGDNEQFF. The DNA of the CDR3 is TGTGCTAGCAGCTTAACTGCGGGAGACAATGAGCAGTTCTTC.

This clonotype was counted once. This sequence joins TRBV29-1 and TRBJ1-4, with TRBD1 identical over 11 bases. Germline assignment: CDR1 SQVTM and CDR2 ANQGSEA. There are 15 residues in the CDR3. With V trimmed by 0 bases and J by 10 bases, 7 bases remained unmatched. Written as DNA, the CDR3 is TGCAGCGTTGAAGATTGGGGACAGGGGGTCGGAAAACTGTTTTTT. Protein: CSVEDWGQGVGKLFF.

The chain carries TRBV5-5 and TRBJ2-1; the match to TRBD1 covers 10 bases. The V gene's germline CDR1 is SGHKS and CDR2 YYEKEE (reference sequence). CDR3 length: 14 residues. The V gene end was trimmed by 5 bases and the J gene end by 6 bases; junction bases not matched to a gene: 5. DNA of the CDR3: TGTGCCAGCAGACCGGGACAGGGGCGCAATGAGCAGTTCTTC. Translation gives CASRPGQGRNEQFF.

This clonotype was picked up a small number of times. V gene TRBV4-1 combines with J gene TRBJ2-1; D call uncertain. The germline gives CDR1 MGHRA, CDR2 YSYEKL. The V and J ends lost 7 bases and 9 bases respectively, with 22 bases between them. This CDR3 has 15 residues. CDR3 in amino acids: CASTLLFRLEIEQFF. The CDR3 DNA reads as TGCGCCAGCACCCTACTCTTCCGGCTGGAAATTGAGCAGTTCTTC.

The V gene is TRBV7-2, the J gene TRBJ2-7; 10 bases align to TRBD2. The germline gives CDR1 SGHTA, CDR2 FQGNSA. There are 16 residues in the CDR3. The ends lost 5 bases at V and 6 bases at J; junction bases unmatched: 13. CDR3 nucleotides: TGTGCCAGCAGCGTCAGAAGGGTAGCGGGGGGTCCCGAGCAGTACTTC. Amino acid sequence: CASSVRRVAGGPEQYF.

The chain joins TRBV20-1 to TRBJ2-3, with D perhaps TRBD2 (6 bases). The ends were cut back, 6 bases at V and 3 bases at J, with 19 bases in the middle. The CDR3 has 15 residues. Germline-derived CDR1 and CDR2 are DFQATT and SNEGSKA (reference sequence). The CDR3 DNA sequence: TGCAGTGCCTTAGAGCCGATCGGGAGAACAGATACGCAGTATTTT. It yields the protein CSALEPIGRTDTQYF.

V and J are TRBV5-1 and TRBJ1-4; no clear D gene. Germline CDR1 SGHRS, CDR2 YFSETQ. Trimming cost V 3 bases and J 8 bases, with 17 bases left between them. The CDR3 runs to 15 residues. CDR3 DNA: TGCGCCAGCAGCTCGAAGGACGGAGGGAACGAAAAACTGTTTTTT. Translating gives CASSSKDGGNEKLFF.